The text below deals with one TCR beta chain. V was cut by 5 bases and J by 0 bases, with 12 bases left in between. This CDR3 has 15 amino acids. Germline CDR1 and CDR2: SGHAT and FQNNGV. This sample is part of a study of cytomegalovirus exposure and HLA in healthy donors. PCR primers comprised 60 Vbeta and 13 Jbeta primers. Produced via immunoSEQ multiplex PCR; TCRdb's table is partial and in-frame only. Altogether under 200,000 clones are present, 82% being singletons, with the ten largest covering more than 1.3%. Each of the donors was a healthy bone marrow donor. The chain employs TRBV11-2 and TRBJ2-3, with D perhaps matching TRBD2 (5 bases). Sequencing was performed on PBMCs. The receptor was isolated from a girl under 18 in good health and CMV-seropositive. CDR3 sequence: CASSPGITSTDTQYF. Here the CDR3 DNA reads TGTGCCAGCAGCCCCGGGATAACTAGCACAGATACGCAGTATTTT.